The T cell receptor (beta chain) under discussion was sequenced for a study of CD4 and CD8 cells across lung adenocarcinoma regions. Donors had localized lung adenocarcinoma, a non-small cell lung cancer. The germline gives CDR1 SGHTA, CDR2 FQGNSA. The CDR3 runs 14 residues. MiXCR, run by TCRdb on the PCR reads, gives a single entry per CDR3 protein. This sample has a few thousand distinct CDR3 sequences, with around 49% found just once. Sample: CD4+ T cells from the center of a lung tumor. The sequence came from a female donor with lung adenocarcinoma. The CD4 and CD8 labels of this study may be unreliable. The chain combines TRBV7-2 with TRBJ2-1, with D possibly TRBD2 on 6 matching bases. The last part of the DNA fits TRBJ2-5 better; the J call may be wrong. CDR3 amino acids: CASSLEDWRGTQYF. DNA for the CDR3: TGTGCCAGCAGCTTAGAGGATTGGCGGGGGACCCAGTACTTC.